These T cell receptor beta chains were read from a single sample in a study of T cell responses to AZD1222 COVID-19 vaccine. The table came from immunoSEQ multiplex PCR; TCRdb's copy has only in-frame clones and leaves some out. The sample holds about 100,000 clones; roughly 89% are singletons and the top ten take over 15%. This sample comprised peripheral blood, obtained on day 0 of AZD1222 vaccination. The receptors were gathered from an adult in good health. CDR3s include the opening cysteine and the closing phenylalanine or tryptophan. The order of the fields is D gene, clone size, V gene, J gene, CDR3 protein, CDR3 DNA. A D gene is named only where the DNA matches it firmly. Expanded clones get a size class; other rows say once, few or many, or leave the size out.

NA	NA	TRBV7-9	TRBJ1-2	CASSLETRGVGYTF	TGTGCCAGCAGCTTAGAGACCAGGGGTGTTGGCTACACCTTC
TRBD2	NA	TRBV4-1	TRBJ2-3	CASSQVAGADTQYF	TGCGCCAGCAGCCAAGTTGCGGGGGCAGATACGCAGTATTTT
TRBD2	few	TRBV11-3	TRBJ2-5	CASSPWTSQETQYF	TGTGCCAGCAGCCCGTGGACTAGTCAAGAGACCCAGTACTTC
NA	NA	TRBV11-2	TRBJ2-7	CASTSAGRTGTYEQYF	TGTGCCAGCACTTCGGCTGGGCGGACTGGCACCTACGAGCAGTACTTC
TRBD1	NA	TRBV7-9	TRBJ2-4	CASSLGTGLSIQYF	TGTGCCAGCAGCTTAGGGACAGGCCTTTCCATTCAGTACTTC
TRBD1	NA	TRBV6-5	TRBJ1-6	CASSYRGTNSPLHF	TGTGCCAGCTCCTACAGGGGTACTAATTCACCCCTCCACTTT
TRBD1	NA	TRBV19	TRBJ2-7	CASSLGATGGAPYEQYF	TGTGCCAGTAGCCTCGGGGCTACAGGGGGCGCCCCCTACGAGCAGTACTTC
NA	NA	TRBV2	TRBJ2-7	CASSERVVMYF	TGTGCCAGCAGTGAACGGGTAGTTATGTACTTC
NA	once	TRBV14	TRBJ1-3	CASSQGALPRVFGNTIYF	TGTGCCAGCAGCCAAGGAGCCCTGCCAAGGGTGTTCGGAAACACCATATATTTT
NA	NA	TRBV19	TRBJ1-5	CASRTPGHGDQPQHF	TGTGCCAGTAGGACTCCGGGACATGGGGACCAGCCCCAGCATTTT
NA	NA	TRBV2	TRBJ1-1	CATGRTEAFF	TGTGCCACCGGACGCACTGAAGCTTTCTTT
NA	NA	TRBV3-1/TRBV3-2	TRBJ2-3	CASSQRVSTDTQYF	TGTGCCAGCAGCCAGCGGGTTAGCACAGATACGCAGTATTTT
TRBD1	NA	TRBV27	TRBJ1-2	CASSSLTGGLLYYGYTF	TGTGCCAGCAGTTCCCTGACAGGGGGCCTTTTATACTATGGCTACACCTTC
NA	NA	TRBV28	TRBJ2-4	CASSFKGVRAPAKNIQYF	TGTGCCAGCAGTTTCAAGGGGGTAAGAGCACCTGCCAAAAACATTCAGTACTTC
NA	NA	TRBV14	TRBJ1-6	CASSQGNNSPLHF	TGTGCCAGCAGCCAGGGTAATAATTCACCCCTCCACTTT
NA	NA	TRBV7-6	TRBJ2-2	CASSLGGTGELFF	TGTGCCAGCAGCTTAGGGGGCACCGGGGAGCTGTTTTTT
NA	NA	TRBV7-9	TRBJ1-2	CASSGGPLGYTF	TGTGCCAGCAGCGGGGGCCCGCTGGGCTACACCTTC
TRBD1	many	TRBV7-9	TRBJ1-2	CASSSRGPKDGYTF	TGTGCCAGCAGCTCAAGGGGGCCTAAGGACGGCTACACCTTC
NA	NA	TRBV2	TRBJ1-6	CASARGAEYNSPLHF	TGTGCCAGCGCCCGGGGGGCAGAGTATAATTCACCCCTCCACTTT
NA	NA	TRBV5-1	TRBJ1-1	CASSLETTEAFF	TGCGCCAGCAGCTTGGAGACAACTGAAGCTTTCTTT